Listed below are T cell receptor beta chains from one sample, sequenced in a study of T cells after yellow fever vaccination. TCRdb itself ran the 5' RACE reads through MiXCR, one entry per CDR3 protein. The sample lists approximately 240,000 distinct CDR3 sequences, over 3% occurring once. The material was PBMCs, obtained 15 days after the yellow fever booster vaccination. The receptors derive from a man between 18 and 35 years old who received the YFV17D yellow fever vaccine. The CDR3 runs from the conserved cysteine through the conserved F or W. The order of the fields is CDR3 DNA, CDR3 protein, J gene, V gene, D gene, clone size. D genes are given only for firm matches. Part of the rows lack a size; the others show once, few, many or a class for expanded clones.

TGCAGTGCCGCTCCCGACAGGGCGGAGACCCAGTACTTC CSAAPDRAETQYF TRBJ2-5 TRBV20-1 TRBD1 many
TGTGCCAGCAGTTTATTACAGACAGATACGCAGTATTTT CASSLLQTDTQYF TRBJ2-3 TRBV28 - many
TGTGCCAGCGCTGGGGCAGAAAACACTGAAGCTTTCTTT CASAGAENTEAFF TRBJ1-1 TRBV18 - many
TGTGCCAGCTCCGACACAGGATTAGGGTCACCCCTCCACTTT CASSDTGLGSPLHF TRBJ1-6 TRBV18 - many
TGTGCCAGCAGTAAATTTGCCAAGGGCGATTATGGCTACACCTTC CASSKFAKGDYGYTF TRBJ1-2 TRBV12-3/TRBV12-4 - many
TGCAGTGCTAGTTCGGGGTTTAGGGAGACCCAGTACTTC CSASSGFRETQYF TRBJ2-5 TRBV20-1 - many
TGTGCCAGCAGCGGGAGTTACACTGAAGCTTTCTTT CASSGSYTEAFF TRBJ1-1 TRBV7-6 - many
TGTGCCAGCAGCCAGACAGCGTCCTACAATGAGCAGTTCTTC CASSQTASYNEQFF TRBJ2-1 TRBV3-1 - many
TGCAGTGCTCCTCCAGGGAGCGGGGCCAACGTCCTGACTTTC CSAPPGSGANVLTF TRBJ2-6 TRBV20-1 - few
TGTGCCACCAGCAGAGGAAGGTTTATCTTT CATSRGRFIF TRBJ1-1 TRBV15 - many
TGCAGTGCCTCGCCGGGGAGGGAAAACACCATATATTTT CSASPGRENTIYF TRBJ1-3 TRBV20-1 - many
TGTGCCATCAGTGACAGAAGGGACAGCTTCCGGTCCCCAGATACGCAGTATTTT CAISDRRDSFRSPDTQYF TRBJ2-3 TRBV10-3 TRBD1 many
TGTGCCAGCGGCGGGGGAGGGATCGAGACCCAGTACTTC CASGGGGIETQYF TRBJ2-5 TRBV7-2 TRBD2 many
TGTGCCAGCAGCTTTAGGACAGGGTTTTACAATGAGCAGTTCTTC CASSFRTGFYNEQFF TRBJ2-1 TRBV7-9 TRBD1 many
TGTGCCAGCAGCACGATCAGGGGGCCGAACACCGGGGAGCTGTTTTTT CASSTIRGPNTGELFF TRBJ2-2 TRBV11-2 TRBD1 -
TGTGCCAGCAGCAGTCTAGCGGGCGATAGCACAGATACGCAGTATTTT CASSSLAGDSTDTQYF TRBJ2-3 TRBV4-2 TRBD2 many
TGTGCCAGCAGCCCGGGTGGAGGGTCCTACGAGCAGTACTTC CASSPGGGSYEQYF TRBJ2-7 TRBV7-2 - many
TGTGCCAGCAGCTCTGGACAGGATAGCACACCCCTCCACTTT CASSSGQDSTPLHF TRBJ1-6 TRBV7-2 TRBD1 few
TGTGCCAGCAGCTGGCAGTTGCGCAATGAGCAGTTCTTC CASSWQLRNEQFF TRBJ2-1 TRBV5-6 - many
TGTGCCAGCAGTGTTTACGGCTCTTACAATGAGCAGTTCTTC CASSVYGSYNEQFF TRBJ2-1 TRBV2 - -
TGCGCCAGCAGCTCAAATACAGGGAACTACGAGCAGTACTTC CASSSNTGNYEQYF TRBJ2-7 TRBV5-1 - many
TGTGCCAGCAGCCCCCCCGGACAAGTTTACACTGAAGCTTTCTTT CASSPPGQVYTEAFF TRBJ1-1 TRBV5-4 - many
TGCGCCAGCAGCCAAGGACGGTATGGCTACACCTTC CASSQGRYGYTF TRBJ1-2 TRBV4-3 - many
TGTGCCAGCAGTGAATTTGGCAGGGAGGGAGAGCAGTACTTC CASSEFGREGEQYF TRBJ2-7 TRBV25-1 TRBD2 -
TGCGCCAGCAGCCAAGGACACCAAGAGACCCAGTACTTC CASSQGHQETQYF TRBJ2-5 TRBV4-1 - many
TGTGCCAGCAGTTTGGGGGGGTATGGCTACACCTTC CASSLGGYGYTF TRBJ1-2 TRBV28 - many
TGTGCCACCAGCAGTACAGGGGGCTGGGAGACCCAGTACTTC CATSSTGGWETQYF TRBJ2-5 TRBV15 TRBD1 many
TGTGCCAGCAGCTTAAAGGACAGAAACACTGAAGCTTTCTTT CASSLKDRNTEAFF TRBJ1-1 TRBV7-6 - many
TGTGCCAGCAGTTACTCGGGCTTTATCGGCCGTAATGAGCAGTTCTTC CASSYSGFIGRNEQFF TRBJ2-1 TRBV6-6 - many
TGTGCCAGCAGTCACAGGGGCTACAATGAGCAGTTCTTC CASSHRGYNEQFF TRBJ2-1 TRBV25-1 TRBD1 many
TGTGCCAGCAGCTTATTTTCGGAATGGGGGAAACTGTTTTTT CASSLFSEWGKLFF TRBJ1-4 TRBV7-8 - many
TGTGCCTGGATTCGGGCCCGGGGCCTCAGGGGACTGTTTTTT CAWIRARGLRGLFF TRBJ1-4 TRBV30 - -
TGCAGCGTTGAACCTCGAGGCCAGGGGGAGACCCAGTACTTC CSVEPRGQGETQYF TRBJ2-5 TRBV29-1 - many
TGTGCCAGCAGCTTATACGGCCCGAACACTGAAGCTTTCTTT CASSLYGPNTEAFF TRBJ1-1 TRBV7-9 - many
TGTGCCACTCAGGCGGGGGCGGCTCAGCCCCAGCATTTT CATQAGAAQPQHF TRBJ1-5 TRBV24-1 - many
TGCGCCAGCAACGATGCCGGGGGAGAGACCCAGTACTTC CASNDAGGETQYF TRBJ2-5 TRBV5-1 - many
TGCAGCGTTAGCCCGACAGGGGCCAAGGAGACCCAGTACTTC CSVSPTGAKETQYF TRBJ2-5 TRBV29-1 TRBD1 many
TGTGCCTGGAGTGTACAGGGGAGCGGAAAACTGTTTTTT CAWSVQGSGKLFF TRBJ1-4 TRBV30 TRBD1 many
TGTGCCACCCCTATAGCGGGGGGCTACAATGAGCAGTTCTTC CATPIAGGYNEQFF TRBJ2-1 TRBV13 TRBD2 many
TGTGCCAGCAGCGTAGAGGGCCACTCCTACAATGAGCAGTTCTTC CASSVEGHSYNEQFF TRBJ2-1 TRBV9 - many
TGCAGTGCTAGAGATAAGACTAGCCTAAATGAGCAGTTCTTC CSARDKTSLNEQFF TRBJ2-1 TRBV20-1 TRBD2 -
TGTGCCAGCAGCTCGCCGCTACTTCCCTTCTTCACAGATACGCAGTATTTT CASSSPLLPFFTDTQYF TRBJ2-3 TRBV7-2 - many
TGCGCCAGCAGCTTGGAGGGAGGGCCTCAGCATTTT CASSLEGGPQHF TRBJ1-5 TRBV5-1 - many
TGTGCCAGCAGTTTCTTAGGTTCACCCCTCCACTTT CASSFLGSPLHF TRBJ1-6 TRBV12-3/TRBV12-4 - many
TGTGCCAGCCGCCTGGCGGGGGGGAAGAATGAGCAGTTCTTC CASRLAGGKNEQFF TRBJ2-1 TRBV14 TRBD2 many
TGTGCCAGCAGTTACCCGGGACAGACATGGATGTACTTC CASSYPGQTWMYF TRBJ2-5 TRBV6-2/TRBV6-3 TRBD1 many
TGCGCCAGCAGCCAATTAGCCAGCACAGATACGCAGTATTTT CASSQLASTDTQYF TRBJ2-3 TRBV4-3 - many
TGTGCCAGCAGCCAAGGTCACAGCTCTGGAAACACCATATATTTT CASSQGHSSGNTIYF TRBJ1-3 TRBV4-2 - many
TGTGCCAGCAGTTTCCGGGGTCGAGAGACCCAGTACTTC CASSFRGRETQYF TRBJ2-5 TRBV12-3/TRBV12-4 - many
TGTGCCAGCAGTTACGCCGACAGGGCCCATTCCTTC CASSYADRAHSF TRBJ2-7 TRBV6-2/TRBV6-3 TRBD1 many
TGCGCCAGCAGCGATCAGGGCAACACCGGGGAGCTGTTTTTT CASSDQGNTGELFF TRBJ2-2 TRBV5-1 - many
TGCGCCAGCAGCCGGATGGGGCAGGGATCAACTAATGAAAAACTGTTTTTT CASSRMGQGSTNEKLFF TRBJ1-4 TRBV5-1 - many
TGTGCCAGCAGCGTAGGGGACCTACCCTCCTATGGCTACACCTTC CASSVGDLPSYGYTF TRBJ1-2 TRBV9 - many
TGCGCCAGCAGCTGGGCGGTCCGGGACAGGGGCGAAAAACTGTTTTTT CASSWAVRDRGEKLFF TRBJ1-4 TRBV5-1 TRBD1 many
TGTGCCATCAGTGATGGTAGGGCCGCCCGCAATGAGCAGTTCTTC CAISDGRAARNEQFF TRBJ2-1 TRBV10-3 - -
TGTGCCAGCAGCGGCCGGAGTTTTTCGCAGGAAAAACTGTTTTTT CASSGRSFSQEKLFF TRBJ1-4 TRBV2 - few
TGTGCCAGCAGTGACTCTGGGGGCTATGAGCAGTTCTTC CASSDSGGYEQFF TRBJ2-1 TRBV6-4 - few
TGCGCCAGCAGCCCAACTAGCGGGTTCACCGGGGAGCTGTTTTTT CASSPTSGFTGELFF TRBJ2-2 TRBV10-1 TRBD2 many
TGTGCCAGCAGCTGGTATCGCGTTAGCAATCAGCCCCAGCATTTT CASSWYRVSNQPQHF TRBJ1-5 TRBV7-2 - many
TGTGCCAGCAGCGACGGGCCCGGGCCGGCCCAGTACTTC CASSDGPGPAQYF TRBJ2-5 TRBV7-2 - many